Given below is one T cell receptor beta chain in context. This receptor's antigen is unknown. Nothing much larger sits one base from this clone, and base qualities are not available. The source of the sample is a study of T cell responses to AZD1222 COVID-19 vaccine (TCRdb year 2021). Some background on the complete study: AZD1222 recipients whose second dose came at about 4 weeks and those whose second dose came at about 12 weeks were combined into one group, since spike-specific TCR depth and breadth did not differ between the two schedules. TCR sequencing covered more than 230 trial participants: 207 given two doses of AZD1222 and about 26 given two doses of MenACWY control vaccine. Trial participants were enrolled into age subgroups of 18-55, 56-69 and 70-plus years, which contained approximately 150, 30 and 60 TCR-sequenced participants, respectively.

Summary of the overall study and its limitations: In the small 56-69-year group, the increase in depth fell short of significance, most likely because of low power. Most participants were white British and females outnumbered males, and the authors suggested that clonal diversity may have been underestimated. Reportedly, almost half of the unique spike-specific TCRs recognized epitopes lying outside the regions that are mutated in the B.1.351 and B.1.1.7 variants. The vaccine-associated CD4 TCRs covered the entire spike protein, and the dominant responses fell in regions 160-218 and 743-854. After two AZD1222 doses, spike-specific TCR breadth and depth were significantly higher than at day 0 and than in MenACWY recipients. No day 14 peak-response samples were available, so repertoires were characterized only after the peak T cell response. Conclusions about previously exposed vaccinees were limited because only six AZD1222 recipients were SARS-CoV-2 seropositive at baseline.

The CDR3 regions of human TCRbeta chains were subjected to immunosequencing. From the authors' description of their analysis: TCRs in the repertoires were compared against a reference library of SARS-CoV-2-specific TCRs that had been generated with the MIRA antigen-specificity platform. Breadth was defined as the fraction of unique TCRs that were SARS-CoV-2-associated. Depth was defined as the fraction of total T cells that were SARS-CoV-2-associated. Using the MIRA data, each spike-specific TCR was mapped to the spike region that the TCR reacts to and placed in a CD4 or CD8 class. Log10-transformed breadth and depth values were compared by one-way ANOVA with Sidak's multiple comparisons tests. In its TCRdb copy, this immuneACCESS table keeps in-frame sequences only and misses some clones. Where compared with another copy, unresolved V genes explain less than half of these, and the others have no known cause. From that table come the V and J calls and clone size; the DNA was used to work out D and trimming. For this sample the table gives 130,000 or so clones, of which about nine tenths were detected only once. The top ten clones comprise about 7% of the sample.

This specimen's time point label, per the study, means: baseline before first vaccination. The vaccinee samples were drawn from two UK trials, COV001 and COV002, one of which was a single-blind randomized controlled phase 2/3 trial testing AZD1222 (ChAdOx1 nCoV-19) in healthy adults. Trial participant PBMC samples were collected at day 0 and day 28 after the second dose for TCRbeta chain sequencing. From the cysteine through the phenylalanine, the CDR3 covers 14 amino acids. Here the CDR3 DNA is all that survives: 42 bases in frame from base 1. From the germline V gene, CDR1 is MNHEY and CDR2 is SVGEGT. A distance of 14 bases separates the germline ends of V and J, which lose 4 bases and 7 bases respectively.

Sample: peripheral blood, taken on day 0 of AZD1222 vaccination. This sequence was found in an adult in good health. The rearrangement combines TRBV6-2 or TRBV6-3 with TRBJ1-5; 5 matching bases give a weak D call of TRBD1. The DNA reads as follows: TGTGCCAGCAGTTGGGGACCGGTTGGGCAGCCCCAGCATTTT. Its translation reads: CASSWGPVGQPQHF.